This T cell receptor beta chain is from a study of T cells after yellow fever vaccination. The germline gives CDR1 SGHTA, CDR2 FQGNSA. J gave up 11 bases and V 5 bases, and 16 bases lay outside the gene matches. The CDR3 has 15 residues. This clonotype was observed a few times. TCRdb analysed the 5' RACE reads with MiXCR anew, one entry per CDR3 protein. The table includes over 130,000 distinct CDR3 sequences, about 8% detected once. The sequence was obtained from a man aged 30 to 45 who received the YFV17D yellow fever vaccine. The chain uses TRBV7-2 and TRBJ2-7; 9 bases map to TRBD1. This specimen was CD4+ T cells sorted from PBMCs, taken 5 days after the yellow fever booster vaccination. The CDR3 DNA is TGTGCCAGCAGCCTAACTCCGGGACAGGGTATTAATGAGTACTTC. Protein product: CASSLTPGQGINEYF.